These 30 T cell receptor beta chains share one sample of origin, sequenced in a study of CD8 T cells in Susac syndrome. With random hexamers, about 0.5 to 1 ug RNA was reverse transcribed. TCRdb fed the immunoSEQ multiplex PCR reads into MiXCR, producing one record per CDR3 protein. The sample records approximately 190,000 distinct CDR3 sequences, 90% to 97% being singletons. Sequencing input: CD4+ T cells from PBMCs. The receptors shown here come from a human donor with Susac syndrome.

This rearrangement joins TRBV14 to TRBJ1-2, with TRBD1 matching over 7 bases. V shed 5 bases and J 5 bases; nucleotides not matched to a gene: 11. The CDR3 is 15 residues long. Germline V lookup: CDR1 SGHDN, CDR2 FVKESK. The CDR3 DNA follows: TGTGCCAGCAGCAAAAGACAGGGAGGGGGATATGGCTACACCTTC. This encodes CASSKRQGGGYGYTF.

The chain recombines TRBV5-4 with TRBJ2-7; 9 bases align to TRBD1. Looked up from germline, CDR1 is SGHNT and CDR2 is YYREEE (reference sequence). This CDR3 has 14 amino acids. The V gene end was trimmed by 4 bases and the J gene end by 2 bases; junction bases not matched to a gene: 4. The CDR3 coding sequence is TGTGCCAGCAGCAGACAGGGGGGCACCTACGAGCAGTACTTC. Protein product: CASSRQGGTYEQYF.

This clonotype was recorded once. The CDR3 here is CASSPNPSYEQYF. As DNA, the CDR3 is TGTGCCAGCAGCCCGAATCCGAGCTACGAGCAGTACTTC. V is TRBV7-7 and J is TRBJ2-7, with D hard to call. V gave up 5 bases and J gave up 3 bases, with 11 bases separating them. CDR1 SSHAT and CDR2 FNYEAQ come from the germline V gene (reference sequence). The CDR3 consists of 13 residues.

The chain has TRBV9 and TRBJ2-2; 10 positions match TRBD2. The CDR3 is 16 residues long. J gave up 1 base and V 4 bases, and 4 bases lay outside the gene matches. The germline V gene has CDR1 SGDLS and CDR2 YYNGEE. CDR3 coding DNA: TGTGCCAGCAGCTCTCGGACTAGCGGGAACACCGGGGAGCTGTTTTTT. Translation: CASSSRTSGNTGELFF. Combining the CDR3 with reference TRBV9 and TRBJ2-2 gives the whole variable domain DSGVTQTPKHLITATGQRVTLRCSPRSGDLSVYWYQQSLDQGLQFLIQYYNGEERAKGNILERFSAQQFPDLHSELNLSSLELGDSALYFCASSSRTSGNTGELFFGEGSRLTVL.

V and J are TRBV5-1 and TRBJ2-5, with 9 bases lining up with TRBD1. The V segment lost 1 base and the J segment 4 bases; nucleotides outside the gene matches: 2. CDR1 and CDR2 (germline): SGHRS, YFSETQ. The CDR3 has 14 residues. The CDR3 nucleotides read TGCGCCAGCAGCTTGCAGGACAGGGGAGAGACCCAGTACTTC. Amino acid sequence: CASSLQDRGETQYF. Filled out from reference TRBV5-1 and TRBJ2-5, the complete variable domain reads KAGVTQTPRYLIKTRGQQVTLSCSPISGHRSVSWYQQTPGQGLQFLFEYFSETQRNKGNFPGRFSGRQFSNSRSEMNVSTLELGDSALYLCASSLQDRGETQYFGPGTRLLVL.

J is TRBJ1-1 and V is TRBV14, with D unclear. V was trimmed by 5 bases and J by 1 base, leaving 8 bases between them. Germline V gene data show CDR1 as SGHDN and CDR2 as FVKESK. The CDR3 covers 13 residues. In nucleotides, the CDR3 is TGTGCCAGCAGCTGGACCGAGAACACTGAAGCTTTCTTT. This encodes CASSWTENTEAFF.

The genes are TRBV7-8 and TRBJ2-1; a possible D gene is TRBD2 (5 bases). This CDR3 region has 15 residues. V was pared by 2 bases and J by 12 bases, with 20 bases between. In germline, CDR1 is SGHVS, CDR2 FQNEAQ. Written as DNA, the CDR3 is TGTGCCAGCAGCTTAAACCGGGATACAATGATTGGGCAGTTCTTC. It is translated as CASSLNRDTMIGQFF.

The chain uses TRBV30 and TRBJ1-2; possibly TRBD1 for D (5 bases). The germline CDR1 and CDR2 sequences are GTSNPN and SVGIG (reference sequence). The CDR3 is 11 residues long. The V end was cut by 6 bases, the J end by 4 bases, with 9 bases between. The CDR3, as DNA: TGTGCCTGCACTGGGACCTATGGCTACACCTTC. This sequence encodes CACTGTYGYTF.

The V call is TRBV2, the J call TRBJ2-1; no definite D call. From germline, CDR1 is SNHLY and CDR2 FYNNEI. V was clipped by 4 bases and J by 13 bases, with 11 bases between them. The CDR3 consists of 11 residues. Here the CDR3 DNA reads TGTGCCAGCAGTGTTTCTCATAGACAGTTCTTC. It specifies CASSVSHRQFF. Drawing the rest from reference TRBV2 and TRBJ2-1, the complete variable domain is EPEVTQTPSHQVTQMGQEVILRCVPISNHLYFYWYRQILGQKVEFLVSFYNNEISEKSEIFDDQFSVERPDGSNFTLKIRSTKLEDSAMYFCASSVSHRQFFGPGTRLTVL.

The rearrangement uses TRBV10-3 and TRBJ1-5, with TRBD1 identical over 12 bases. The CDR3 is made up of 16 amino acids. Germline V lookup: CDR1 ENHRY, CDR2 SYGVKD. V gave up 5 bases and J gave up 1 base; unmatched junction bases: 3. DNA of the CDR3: TGTGCCATCAGTCCGGGACAGGGGGCCAGCAATCAGCCCCAGCATTTT. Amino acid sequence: CAISPGQGASNQPQHF.

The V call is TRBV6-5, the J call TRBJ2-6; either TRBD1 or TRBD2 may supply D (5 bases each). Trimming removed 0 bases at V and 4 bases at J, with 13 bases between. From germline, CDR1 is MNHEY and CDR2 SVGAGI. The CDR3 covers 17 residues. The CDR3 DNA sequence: TGTGCCAGCAGTTACTCCGGGACGACTGGCGGGGCCAACGTCCTGACTTTC. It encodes CASSYSGTTGGANVLTF.

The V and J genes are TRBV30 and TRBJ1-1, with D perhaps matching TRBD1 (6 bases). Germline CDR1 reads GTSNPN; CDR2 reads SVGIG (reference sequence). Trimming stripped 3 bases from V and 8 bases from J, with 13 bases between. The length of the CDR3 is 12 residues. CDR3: CAWRTGPSEAFF. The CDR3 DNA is TGTGCCTGGAGGACAGGCCCTTCGGAAGCTTTCTTT.

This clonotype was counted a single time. CDR3 residues: CASSSNQGFRNEQYF. The CDR3 nucleotides read TGCGCCAGCAGCTCCAATCAGGGCTTTCGGAACGAGCAGTACTTC. V and J are TRBV4-1 and TRBJ2-7; the D gene is possibly TRBD1 (5 bases). This CDR3 contains 15 residues. With 5 bases removed from V and 5 bases from J, the gap between germline ends came to 19 bases. Germline V lookup: CDR1 MGHRA, CDR2 YSYEKL.

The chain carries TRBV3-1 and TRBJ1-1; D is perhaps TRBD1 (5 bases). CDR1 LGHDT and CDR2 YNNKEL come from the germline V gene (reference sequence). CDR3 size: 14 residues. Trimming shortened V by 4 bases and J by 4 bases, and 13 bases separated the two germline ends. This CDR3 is CASSPMAGGTEAFF. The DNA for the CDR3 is TGTGCCAGCAGCCCCATGGCCGGGGGCACTGAAGCTTTCTTT.

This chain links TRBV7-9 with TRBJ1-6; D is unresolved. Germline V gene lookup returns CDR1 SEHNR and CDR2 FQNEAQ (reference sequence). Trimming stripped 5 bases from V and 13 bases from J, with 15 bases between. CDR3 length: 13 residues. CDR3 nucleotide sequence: TGTGCCAGCAGCCCCGGCCCGGGAGGGCCCCTCCACTTT. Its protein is CASSPGPGGPLHF. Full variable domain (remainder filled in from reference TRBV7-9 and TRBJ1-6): DTGVSQNPRHKITKRGQNVTFRCDPISEHNRLYWYRQTLGQGPEFLTYFQNEAQLEKSRLLSDRFSAERPKGSFSTLEIQRTEQGDSAMYLCASSPGPGGPLHFGNGTRLTVT.

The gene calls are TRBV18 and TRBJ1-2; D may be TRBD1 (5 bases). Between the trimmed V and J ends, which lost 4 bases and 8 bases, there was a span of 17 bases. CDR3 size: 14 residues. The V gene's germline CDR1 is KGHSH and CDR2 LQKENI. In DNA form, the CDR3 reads TGTGCCAGCTCACAGTCGGGACTCCTCGGGGGCTACACCTTC. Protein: CASSQSGLLGGYTF.

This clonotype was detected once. CDR3 region: CASSQVLASTDTQYF. The CDR3 region has the DNA TGCGCCAGCAGCCAAGTTCTAGCCTCCACAGATACGCAGTATTTT. The chain employs TRBV4-1 and TRBJ2-3; D perhaps matches TRBD2 (5 bases). V lost 1 base to trimming and J lost 2 bases, with 10 bases between them. The CDR3 is made up of 15 amino acids. Germline CDR1 reads MGHRA; CDR2 reads YSYEKL.

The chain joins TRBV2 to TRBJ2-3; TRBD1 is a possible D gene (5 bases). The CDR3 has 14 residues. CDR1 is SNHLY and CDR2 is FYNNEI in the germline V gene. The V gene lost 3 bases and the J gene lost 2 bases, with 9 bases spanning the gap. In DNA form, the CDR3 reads TGTGCCAGCAGTGAGTGGGGCTTCACAGATACGCAGTATTTT. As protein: CASSEWGFTDTQYF.

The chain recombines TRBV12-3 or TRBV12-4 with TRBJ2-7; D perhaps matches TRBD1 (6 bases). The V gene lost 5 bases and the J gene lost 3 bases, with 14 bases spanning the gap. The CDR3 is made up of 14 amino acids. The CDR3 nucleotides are TGTGCCAGCAGTCCACAGGGCGCGATCTACGAGCAGTACTTC. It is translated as CASSPQGAIYEQYF.

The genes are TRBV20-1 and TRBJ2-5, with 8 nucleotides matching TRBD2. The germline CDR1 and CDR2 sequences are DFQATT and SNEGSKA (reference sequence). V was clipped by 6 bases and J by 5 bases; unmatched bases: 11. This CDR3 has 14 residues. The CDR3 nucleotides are TGCAGTGCGGACCACGGACTAGCTGGGGAGACCCAGTACTTC. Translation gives CSADHGLAGETQYF.

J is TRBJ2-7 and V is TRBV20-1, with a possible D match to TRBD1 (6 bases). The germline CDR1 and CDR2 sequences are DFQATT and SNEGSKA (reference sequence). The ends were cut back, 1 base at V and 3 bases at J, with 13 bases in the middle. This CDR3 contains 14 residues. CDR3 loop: CSARGGTRIYEQYF. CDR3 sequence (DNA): TGCAGTGCTAGAGGTGGGACAAGAATCTACGAGCAGTACTTC.

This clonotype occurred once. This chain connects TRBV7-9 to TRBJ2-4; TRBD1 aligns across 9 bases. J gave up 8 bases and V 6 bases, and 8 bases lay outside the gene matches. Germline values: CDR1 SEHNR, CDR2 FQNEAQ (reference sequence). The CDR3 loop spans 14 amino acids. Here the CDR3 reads CASSPDRGIYIQYF. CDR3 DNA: TGTGCCAGCAGTCCCGACAGGGGGATCTACATTCAGTACTTC.

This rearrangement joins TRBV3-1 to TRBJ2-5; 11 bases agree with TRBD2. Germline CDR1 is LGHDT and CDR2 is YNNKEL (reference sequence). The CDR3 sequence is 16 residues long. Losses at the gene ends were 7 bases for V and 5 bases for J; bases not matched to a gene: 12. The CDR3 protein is CASTPLAGAVGETQYF. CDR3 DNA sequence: TGTGCCAGCACACCACTAGCGGGGGCGGTGGGGGAGACCCAGTACTTC.

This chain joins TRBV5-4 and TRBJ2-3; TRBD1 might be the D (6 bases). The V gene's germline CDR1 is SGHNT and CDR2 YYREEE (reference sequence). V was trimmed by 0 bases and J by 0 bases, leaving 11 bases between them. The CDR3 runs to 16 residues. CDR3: CASSLGGRTSTDTQYF. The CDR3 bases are TGTGCCAGCAGCTTGGGGGGGCGGACTAGCACAGATACGCAGTATTTT.

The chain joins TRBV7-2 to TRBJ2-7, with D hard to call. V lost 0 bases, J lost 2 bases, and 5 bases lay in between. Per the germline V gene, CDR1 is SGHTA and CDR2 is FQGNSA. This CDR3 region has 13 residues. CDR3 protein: CASSLAGPYEQYF. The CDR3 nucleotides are TGTGCCAGCAGCTTAGCGGGCCCCTACGAGCAGTACTTC.

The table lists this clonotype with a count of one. The CDR3 DNA is TGCAGCGTTGAAACCCCGAGAGGTACGCAGTATTTT. Amino acids: CSVETPRGTQYF. The gene calls are TRBV29-1 and TRBJ2-3; D not resolved. The germline V gene encodes CDR1 SQVTM and CDR2 ANQGSEA. Trimming took 2 bases from V and 8 from J, leaving 11 bases between them. The CDR3 loop spans 12 amino acids.

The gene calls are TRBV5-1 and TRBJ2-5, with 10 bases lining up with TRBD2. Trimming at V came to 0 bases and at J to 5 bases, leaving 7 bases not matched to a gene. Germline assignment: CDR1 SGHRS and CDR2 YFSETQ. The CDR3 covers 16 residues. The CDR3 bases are TGCGCCAGCAGCTTGGGGCTAGCGGGGGAGCGGGAGACCCAGTACTTC. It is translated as CASSLGLAGERETQYF.

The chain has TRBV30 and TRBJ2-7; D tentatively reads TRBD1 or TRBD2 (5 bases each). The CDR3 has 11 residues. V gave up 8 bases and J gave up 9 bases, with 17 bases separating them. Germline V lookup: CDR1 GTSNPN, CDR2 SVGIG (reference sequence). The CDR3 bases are TGTGCCGCCTCCGGGGCGGCGGGGCAGTACTTC. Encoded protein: CAASGAAGQYF. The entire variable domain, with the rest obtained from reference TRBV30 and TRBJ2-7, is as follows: SQTIHQWPATLVQPVGSPLSLECTVEGTSNPNLYWYRQAAGRGLQLLFYSVGIGQISSEVPQNLSASRPQDRQFILSSKKLLLSDSGFYLCAASGAAGQYFGPGTRLTVT.

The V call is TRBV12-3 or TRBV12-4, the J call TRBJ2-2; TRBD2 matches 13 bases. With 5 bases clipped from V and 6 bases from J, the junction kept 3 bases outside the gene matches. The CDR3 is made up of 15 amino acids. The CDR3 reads CASSPLAGGAGELFF. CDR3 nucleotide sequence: TGTGCCAGCAGTCCACTAGCGGGGGGGGCCGGGGAGCTGTTTTTT.

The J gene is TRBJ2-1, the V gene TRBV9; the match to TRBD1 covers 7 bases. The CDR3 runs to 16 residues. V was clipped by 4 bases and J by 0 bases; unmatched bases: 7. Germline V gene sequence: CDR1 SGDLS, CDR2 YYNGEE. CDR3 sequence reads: CASSYRQGLSYNEQFF. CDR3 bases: TGTGCCAGCAGCTACAGACAGGGTCTCTCCTACAATGAGCAGTTCTTC.